The rows below give T cell receptor beta chains drawn from one sample of a study of blood T cell repertoires in COVID-19. Method: immunoSEQ multiplex PCR; TCRdb's copy keeps in-frame clones and lacks some. Of about 81,000 clones listed, 84% are singletons. Sample: peripheral blood. These TCRs come from a human donor in a cohort sampled during active COVID-19. CDR3s include the opening cysteine and the closing phenylalanine or tryptophan. The D gene is left open where the match is weak. Clone size is shown for a subset of rows, as once, few, many or a class of expanded clone.

>TRBV11-2|-|TRBD1|TRBJ1-2
TGTGCCAGCAGCCCCAGAACCGGGACAGGGGGCTTTGGCTACACCTTC
CASSPRTGTGGFGYTF
>TRBV10-3|-|-|TRBJ2-1
TGTGCCATCAGAAGGGACTCGACCCACAATGAGCAGTTCTTC
CAIRRDSTHNEQFF
>TRBV6-1|-|TRBD1|TRBJ1-3
TGTGCCAGCAGTGACGGGACAGGGGCTGGAAACACCATATATTTT
CASSDGTGAGNTIYF
>TRBV5-1|-|TRBD2|TRBJ2-5
TGCGCCAGCAGCTTGGCCTTGTTAGCGGGGGGCCGCCAAGAGACCCAGTACTTC
CASSLALLAGGRQETQYF
>TRBV5-5|-|TRBD2|TRBJ2-2
TGTGCCAGCAGCGGACTAGCGGGGGGGCCCTCCGGGGAGCTGTTTTTT
CASSGLAGGPSGELFF
>TRBV5-6|-|-|TRBJ1-3
TGTGCCAGCAGCACCCTATTGGGAAACACCATATATTTT
CASSTLLGNTIYF
>TRBV5-4|once|-|TRBJ2-3
TGTGCCAGCAGCTTGACTAGCACAGATACGCAGTATTTT
CASSLTSTDTQYF
>TRBV27|-|-|TRBJ1-1
TGTGCCAGCAGTTTATTGGCGGGTAACGAAGCTTTCTTT
CASSLLAGNEAFF
>TRBV5-5|-|TRBD1|TRBJ2-7
TGTGCCAGCAGCCCGGGACAGGGATTCGGCGAGCAGTACTTC
CASSPGQGFGEQYF
>TRBV5-1|-|-|TRBJ1-5
TGCGCCAGCAGCTTGGGAGGGGGTGGAGGCAATCAGCCCCAGCATTTT
CASSLGGGGGNQPQHF
>TRBV7-8|-|TRBD2|TRBJ2-4
TGTGCCAGCAGCTGCGGGTCGACTGGACTAGCGGGGGGCGGAGGACAAATAAACATTCAGTACTTC
CASSCGSTGLAGGGGQINIQYF
>TRBV27|-|-|TRBJ1-2
TGTGCCAGCAGTTCCGCCGGGTCAGATGGCTACACCTTC
CASSSAGSDGYTF
>TRBV9|-|-|TRBJ2-2
TGTGCCAGCAGCGTAGGGCCGCTCGGGGAGCTGTTTTTT
CASSVGPLGELFF
>TRBV7-2|-|TRBD1|TRBJ2-3
TGTGCCAGCAGCTTAGAGAGGGGGCGTCCAGATACGCAGTATTTT
CASSLERGRPDTQYF
>TRBV5-1|-|-|TRBJ2-4
TGCGCCAGCAGCTTGGATGGCAGAAAAGACATTCAGTACTTC
CASSLDGRKDIQYF
>TRBV5-4|-|TRBD1|TRBJ1-1
TGTGCCAGCATGGGACAGAGGGGCACTGAAGCTTTCTTT
CASMGQRGTEAFF
>TRBV6-5|-|TRBD1|TRBJ1-1
TGTGCCAGCAGTCGACCAGGGGGCATCACTGAAGCTTTCTTT
CASSRPGGITEAFF
>TRBV4-1|-|-|TRBJ1-2
TGCGCCAGCAGCCAAGATTGGGCCGGCCGGGGAAGCTACACCTTC
CASSQDWAGRGSYTF
>TRBV2|-|-|TRBJ1-2
TGTGCCAGCAGGACACCAGGGAACTATGGCTACACCTTC
CASRTPGNYGYTF
>TRBV5-1|-|-|TRBJ2-1
TGCGCCAGCGGCCTGGACAGCTCCTACAATGAGCAGTTCTTC
CASGLDSSYNEQFF
>TRBV7-2|-|-|TRBJ1-6
TGTGCCAGCAGCGGAGGGACGCCCAAGGGGCCCCTCCACTTT
CASSGGTPKGPLHF
>TRBV3-1/TRBV3-2|-|TRBD2|TRBJ2-3
TGTGCCAGCAGCCAAAGGACTAGCGGGGGTACAGATACGCAGTATTTT
CASSQRTSGGTDTQYF